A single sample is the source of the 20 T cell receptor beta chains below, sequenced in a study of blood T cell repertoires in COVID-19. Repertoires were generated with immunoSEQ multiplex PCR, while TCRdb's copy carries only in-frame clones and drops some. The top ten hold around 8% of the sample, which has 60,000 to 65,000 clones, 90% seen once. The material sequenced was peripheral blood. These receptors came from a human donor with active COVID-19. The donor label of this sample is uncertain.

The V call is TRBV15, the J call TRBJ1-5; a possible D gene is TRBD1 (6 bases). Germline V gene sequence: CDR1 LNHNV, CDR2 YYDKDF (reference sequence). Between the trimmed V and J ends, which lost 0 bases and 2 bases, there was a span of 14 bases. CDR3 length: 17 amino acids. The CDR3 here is CATSRDRGGLGNQPQHF. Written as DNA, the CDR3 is TGTGCCACCAGCAGAGATAGGGGGGGTTTGGGCAATCAGCCCCAGCATTTT.

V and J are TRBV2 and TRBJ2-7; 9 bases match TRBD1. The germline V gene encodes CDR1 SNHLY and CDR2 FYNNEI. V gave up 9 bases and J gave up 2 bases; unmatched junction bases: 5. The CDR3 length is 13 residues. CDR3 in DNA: TGTGCCAGTTCGACAGGGGGTCCCTACGAGCAGTACTTC. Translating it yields CASSTGGPYEQYF. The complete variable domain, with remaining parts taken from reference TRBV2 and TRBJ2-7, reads EPEVTQTPSHQVTQMGQEVILRCVPISNHLYFYWYRQILGQKVEFLVSFYNNEISEKSEIFDDQFSVERPDGSNFTLKIRSTKLEDSAMYFCASSTGGPYEQYFGPGTRLTVT.

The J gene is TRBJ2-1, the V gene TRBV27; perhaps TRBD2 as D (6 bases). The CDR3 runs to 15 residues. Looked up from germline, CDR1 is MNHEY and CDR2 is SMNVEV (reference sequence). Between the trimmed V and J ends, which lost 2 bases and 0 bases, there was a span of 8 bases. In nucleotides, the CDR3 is TGTGCCAGCAGTTTACTAGCGACCTCCTACAATGAGCAGTTCTTC. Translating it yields CASSLLATSYNEQFF.

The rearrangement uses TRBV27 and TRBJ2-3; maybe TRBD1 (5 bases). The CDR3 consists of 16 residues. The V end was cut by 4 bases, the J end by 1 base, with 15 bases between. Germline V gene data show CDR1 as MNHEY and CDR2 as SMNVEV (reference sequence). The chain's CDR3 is CASSSPSRAGTDTQYF. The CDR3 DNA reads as TGTGCCAGCAGTTCCCCGAGCAGGGCCGGCACAGATACGCAGTATTTT.

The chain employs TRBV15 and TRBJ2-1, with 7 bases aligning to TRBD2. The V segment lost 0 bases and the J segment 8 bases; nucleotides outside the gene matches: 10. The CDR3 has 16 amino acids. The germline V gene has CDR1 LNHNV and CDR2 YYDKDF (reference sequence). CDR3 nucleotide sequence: TGTGCCACCAGCAGAGATTGGCGGGAGAAGTCATATGAGCAGTTCTTC. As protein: CATSRDWREKSYEQFF.

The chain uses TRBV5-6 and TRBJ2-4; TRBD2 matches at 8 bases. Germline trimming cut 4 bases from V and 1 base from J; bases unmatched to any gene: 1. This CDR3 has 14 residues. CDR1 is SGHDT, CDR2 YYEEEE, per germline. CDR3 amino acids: CASSPGGAKNIQYF. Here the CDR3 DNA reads TGTGCCAGCAGCCCGGGAGGGGCCAAAAACATTCAGTACTTC.

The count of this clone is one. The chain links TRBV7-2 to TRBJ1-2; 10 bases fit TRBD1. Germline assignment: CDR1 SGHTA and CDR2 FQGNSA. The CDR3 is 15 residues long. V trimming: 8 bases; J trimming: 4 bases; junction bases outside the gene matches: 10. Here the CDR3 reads CASESTGGRGYGYTF. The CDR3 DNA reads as TGTGCCAGCGAATCGACAGGGGGCAGAGGCTATGGCTACACCTTC.

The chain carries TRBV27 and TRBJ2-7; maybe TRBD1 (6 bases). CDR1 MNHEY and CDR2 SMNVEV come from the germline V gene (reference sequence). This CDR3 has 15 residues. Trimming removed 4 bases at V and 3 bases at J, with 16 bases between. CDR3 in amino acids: CASSSSGTTNYEQYF. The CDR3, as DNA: TGTGCCAGCAGTTCGTCCGGGACAACGAACTACGAGCAGTACTTC.

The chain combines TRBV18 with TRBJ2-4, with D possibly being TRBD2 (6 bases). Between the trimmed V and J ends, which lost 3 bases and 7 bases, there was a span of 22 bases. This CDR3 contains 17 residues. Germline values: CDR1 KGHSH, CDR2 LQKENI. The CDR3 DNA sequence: TGTGCCAGCTCACCCTTAGTTTTGGGACTCCCAGGGAACATTCAGTACTTC. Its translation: CASSPLVLGLPGNIQYF. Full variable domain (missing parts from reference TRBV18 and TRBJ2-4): NAGVMQNPRHLVRRRGQEARLRCSPMKGHSHVYWYRQLPEEGLKFMVYLQKENIIDESGMPKERFSAEFPKEGPSILRIQQVVRGDSAAYFCASSPLVLGLPGNIQYFGAGTRLSVL.

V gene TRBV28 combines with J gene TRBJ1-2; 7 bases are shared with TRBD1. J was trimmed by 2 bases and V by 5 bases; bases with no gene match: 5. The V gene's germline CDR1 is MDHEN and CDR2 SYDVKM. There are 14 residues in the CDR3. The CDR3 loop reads CASSPADRNYGYTF. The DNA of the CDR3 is TGTGCCAGCAGTCCCGCGGACAGGAACTATGGCTACACCTTC.

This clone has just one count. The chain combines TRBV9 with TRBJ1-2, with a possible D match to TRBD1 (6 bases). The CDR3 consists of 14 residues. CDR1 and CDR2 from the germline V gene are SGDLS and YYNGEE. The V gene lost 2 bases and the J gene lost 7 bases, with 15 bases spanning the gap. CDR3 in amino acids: CASSVGDIGPGYTF. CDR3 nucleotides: TGTGCCAGCAGCGTGGGGGACATAGGACCTGGCTACACCTTC.

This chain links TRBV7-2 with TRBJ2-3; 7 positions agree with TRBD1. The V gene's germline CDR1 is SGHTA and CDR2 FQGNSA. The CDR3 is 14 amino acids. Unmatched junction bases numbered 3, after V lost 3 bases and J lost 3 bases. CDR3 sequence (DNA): TGTGCCAGCAGCTTTAGGGGGCCGACAGATACGCAGTATTTT. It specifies CASSFRGPTDTQYF.

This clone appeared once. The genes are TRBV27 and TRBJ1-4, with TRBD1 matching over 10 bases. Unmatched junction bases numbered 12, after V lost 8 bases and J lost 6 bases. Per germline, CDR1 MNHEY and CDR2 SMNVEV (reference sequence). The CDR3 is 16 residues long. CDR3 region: CASRGQGGIGDEKLFF. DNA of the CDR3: TGTGCCAGCCGAGGACAGGGGGGCATCGGGGATGAAAAACTGTTTTTT.

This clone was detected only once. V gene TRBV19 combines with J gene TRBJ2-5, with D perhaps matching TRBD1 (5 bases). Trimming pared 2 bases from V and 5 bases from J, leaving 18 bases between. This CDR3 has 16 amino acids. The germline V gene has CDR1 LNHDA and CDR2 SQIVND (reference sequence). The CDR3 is CASSIRQTVSPETQYF. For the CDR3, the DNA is TGTGCCAGTAGTATAAGACAGACTGTCTCCCCGGAGACCCAGTACTTC.

This CDR3 is CATSDLRTTGTGELFF. The CDR3 nucleotides are TGTGCCACCAGTGATTTACGGACAACAGGCACCGGGGAGCTGTTTTTT. This chain joins TRBV24-1 and TRBJ2-2; a weak D match, TRBD1 (5 bases). V gave up 1 base and J gave up 4 bases, with 12 bases separating them. The CDR3 covers 16 residues. Per the germline V gene, CDR1 is KGHDR and CDR2 is SFDVKD.

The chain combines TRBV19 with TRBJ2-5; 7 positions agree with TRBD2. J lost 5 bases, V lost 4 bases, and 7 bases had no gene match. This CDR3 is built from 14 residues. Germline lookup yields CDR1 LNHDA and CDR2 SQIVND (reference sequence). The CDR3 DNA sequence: TGTGCCAGTAGTACGCTAGCGGCGCCGGAGACCCAGTACTTC. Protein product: CASSTLAAPETQYF.

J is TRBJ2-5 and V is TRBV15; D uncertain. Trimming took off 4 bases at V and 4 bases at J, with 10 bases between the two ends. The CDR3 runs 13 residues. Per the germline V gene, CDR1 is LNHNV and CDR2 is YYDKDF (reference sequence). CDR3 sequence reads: CATSKARVETQYF. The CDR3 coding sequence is TGTGCCACCAGCAAGGCCCGGGTAGAGACCCAGTACTTC.

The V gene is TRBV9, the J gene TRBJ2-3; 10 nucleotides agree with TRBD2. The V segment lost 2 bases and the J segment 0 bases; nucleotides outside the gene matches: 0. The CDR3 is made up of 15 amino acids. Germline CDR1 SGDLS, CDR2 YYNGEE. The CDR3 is CASSVTSGSTDTQYF. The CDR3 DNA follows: TGTGCCAGCAGCGTGACTAGCGGGAGCACAGATACGCAGTATTTT.

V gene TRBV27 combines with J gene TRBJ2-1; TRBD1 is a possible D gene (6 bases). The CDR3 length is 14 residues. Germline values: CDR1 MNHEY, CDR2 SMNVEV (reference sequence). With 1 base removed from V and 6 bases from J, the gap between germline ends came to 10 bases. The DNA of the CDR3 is TGTGCCAGCAGTTTATACAGGGTGGGCAATGAGCAGTTCTTC. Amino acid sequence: CASSLYRVGNEQFF.

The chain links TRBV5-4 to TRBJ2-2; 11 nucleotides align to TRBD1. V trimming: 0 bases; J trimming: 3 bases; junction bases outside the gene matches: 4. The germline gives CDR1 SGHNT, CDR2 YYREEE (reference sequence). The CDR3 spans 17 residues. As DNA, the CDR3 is TGTGCCAGCAGCTTGGGGACAGGGGGCGTTCACACCGGGGAGCTGTTTTTT. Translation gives CASSLGTGGVHTGELFF.